The 23 T cell receptor beta chains below were found in one sample sequenced in a study of beta chain features in type 1 diabetes. The whole isolated RNA underwent reverse transcription, so sequencing captured expressed TCRB transcripts. Sequencing was performed with immunoSEQ multiplex PCR; in TCRdb, only in-frame clones are kept and a portion is missing. Altogether 60,000 or so clones are present, roughly three fifths being singletons, with the ten largest covering 2% to 2.5%. Sequenced input: Tregs from blood. The source is a woman aged 18-29 years in good health.

The chain joins TRBV19 to TRBJ1-2; D remains unclear. The CDR3 runs to 14 residues. Germline V gene lookup returns CDR1 LNHDA and CDR2 SQIVND (reference sequence). V lost 5 bases and J 3 bases, leaving 13 bases between the germline ends. CDR3: CASSPERSYYGYTF. DNA for the CDR3: TGTGCCAGTAGTCCCGAGAGGTCGTACTATGGCTACACCTTC.

To note about this clone: Germline is not matched at one junction end, which may reflect a read error. In the same sample, other DNA sequences code for this CDR3. The chain links TRBV6-1 to TRBJ2-7, with unresolved D. Germline V gene data show CDR1 as MNHNS and CDR2 as SASEGT. CDR3 length equals 13 residues. The CDR3 DNA is TGTGCTAGCAGTGATCAGGTTCAATACGAGCAGTACTTC. It specifies CASSDQVQYEQYF.

In its sample, this clone was seen a few times. The chain joins TRBV29-1 to TRBJ1-2; tentative D call: TRBD1 (5 bases). Per the germline V gene, CDR1 is SQVTM and CDR2 is ANQGSEA. The CDR3 is 15 residues long. V was trimmed by 5 bases and J by 4 bases, leaving 20 bases between them. The CDR3, as DNA: TGCAGCGTTCCTCGTCTTCGAGACAGAATCTATGGCTACACCTTC. As protein: CSVPRLRDRIYGYTF.

J is TRBJ2-5 and V is TRBV7-2; possibly TRBD2 for D (6 bases). Looked up from germline, CDR1 is SGHTA and CDR2 is FQGNSA. The CDR3 covers 14 residues. V lost 2 bases, J lost 2 bases, and 9 bases lay in between. The CDR3 DNA reads TGTGCCAGCAGCTTAACGGGAGAGCAAGAGACCCAGTACTTC. Protein sequence: CASSLTGEQETQYF.

The chain recombines TRBV28 with TRBJ2-2; D uncertain. V lost 6 bases to trimming and J lost 5 bases, with 7 bases between them. The CDR3 spans 12 residues. Germline CDR1 is MDHEN and CDR2 is SYDVKM. CDR3 in DNA: TGTGCCAGCAGGCAGAAGACCGGGGAGCTGTTTTTT. It is translated as CASRQKTGELFF. Full variable domain (rest looked up from reference TRBV28 and TRBJ2-2): DVKVTQSSRYLVKRTGEKVFLECVQDMDHENMFWYRQDPGLGLRLIYFSYDVKMKEKGDIPEGYSVSREKKERFSLILESASTNQTSMYLCASRQKTGELFFGEGSRLTVL.

The V call is TRBV18, the J call TRBJ2-5; possibly TRBD2 for D (7 bases). The closer fit of TRBJ2-7 to the DNA end suggests the J call may be wrong. The length of the CDR3 is 16 residues. Germline V gene lookup returns CDR1 KGHSH and CDR2 LQKENI. In DNA form, the CDR3 reads TGTGCCAGCTCACCGTGGGAGGGGGTTGCCTCCTACGAGCAGTACTTC. Protein sequence: CASSPWEGVASYEQYF.

The chain is built from TRBV29-1 and TRBJ2-3, with 7 bases aligning to TRBD2. V lost 4 bases and J lost 9; bases outside the gene matches: 10. Germline loops: CDR1 SQVTM, CDR2 ANQGSEA. The CDR3 extends over 13 amino acids. The CDR3 is CSVAGGPLETQYF. CDR3 bases: TGCAGCGTTGCGGGGGGACCCCTCGAGACGCAGTATTTT.

The rearrangement links TRBV6-6 to TRBJ1-5; 7 bases agree with TRBD1. CDR1 and CDR2 (germline): MNHNY, SVGAGI (reference sequence). Germline trimming cut 5 bases from V and 4 bases from J; bases unmatched to any gene: 5. This CDR3 contains 14 residues. As DNA, the CDR3 is TGTGCCAGCAGTCGCTCAGGGGGTAATCAGCCCCAGCATTTT. It is translated as CASSRSGGNQPQHF.

V gene TRBV5-1 combines with J gene TRBJ2-2; 12 bases are shared with TRBD2. The CDR3 is made up of 15 amino acids. The germline V gene encodes CDR1 SGHRS and CDR2 YFSETQ. Trimming removed 0 bases from V and 6 bases from J; junction bases left unmatched: 0. DNA for the CDR3: TGCGCCAGCAGCTTGGGACTAGCGGGGGCCGGGGAGCTGTTTTTT. This gives the protein CASSLGLAGAGELFF.

The chain couples TRBV14 to TRBJ1-1, with 7 bases lining up with TRBD1. The V gene's germline CDR1 is SGHDN and CDR2 FVKESK. The CDR3 loop spans 16 amino acids. The V segment lost 1 base and the J segment 0 bases; nucleotides outside the gene matches: 5. CDR3 residues: CASSQATGLMNTEAFF. The CDR3 DNA is TGTGCCAGCAGCCAAGCGACAGGGCTTATGAACACTGAAGCTTTCTTT.

The V gene is TRBV29-1, the J gene TRBJ2-5; TRBD2 matches 7 bases. Germline V gene lookup returns CDR1 SQVTM and CDR2 ANQGSEA. CDR3 size: 13 residues. The V and J ends lost 5 bases and 5 bases, in that order; junction bases with no gene match: 8. CDR3 region: CSVLGEGGETQYF. The CDR3 DNA reads TGCAGCGTTCTCGGCGAGGGAGGGGAGACCCAGTACTTC.

The rearrangement uses TRBV10-3 and TRBJ1-1; no reliable D call. Trimming pared 10 bases from V and 4 bases from J, leaving 7 bases between. The CDR3 is 10 residues long. Germline CDR1 ENHRY, CDR2 SYGVKD. The CDR3 loop is CATHSTEAFF. DNA for the CDR3: TGTGCCACCCATTCCACTGAAGCTTTCTTT.

The rearrangement uses TRBV10-3 and TRBJ2-3; TRBD2 aligns across 14 bases. The CDR3 loop spans 16 amino acids. Germline loops: CDR1 ENHRY, CDR2 SYGVKD. Losses at the gene ends were 6 bases for V and 1 base for J; bases not matched to a gene: 3. In DNA form, the CDR3 reads TGTGCCATCAGGGGACTAGCGGGAGCGGGCACAGATACGCAGTATTTT. Protein sequence: CAIRGLAGAGTDTQYF.

The chain uses TRBV6-5 and TRBJ2-1; D gene uncertain. The CDR3 consists of 12 residues. The V gene lost 6 bases and the J gene lost 5 bases, with 8 bases spanning the gap. In germline, CDR1 is MNHEY, CDR2 SVGAGI. In DNA, the CDR3 is TGTGCCAGCAGATCTTACAACAATGAGCAGTTCTTC. Its translation: CASRSYNNEQFF.

This clone was recorded a few times. The V gene is TRBV11-2, the J gene TRBJ2-1; TRBD1 matches 7 bases. V lost 3 bases to trimming and J lost 7 bases; unmatched junction nucleotides: 0. There are 12 residues in the CDR3. In germline, CDR1 is SGHAT, CDR2 FQNNGV. Here the CDR3 reads CASSLTGNEQFF. DNA for the CDR3: TGTGCCAGCAGCTTGACAGGGAATGAGCAGTTCTTC. Full variable domain (rest looked up from reference TRBV11-2 and TRBJ2-1): EAGVAQSPRYKIIEKRQSVAFWCNPISGHATLYWYQQILGQGPKLLIQFQNNGVVDDSQLPKDRFSAERLKGVDSTLKIQPAKLEDSAVYLCASSLTGNEQFFGPGTRLTVL.

This clone has more than one count but fewer than ten. The V gene is TRBV5-4, the J gene TRBJ1-4; D is unclear. The CDR3 has 14 amino acids. Trimming took off 4 bases at V and 5 bases at J, with 12 bases between the two ends. Per the germline V gene, CDR1 is SGHNT and CDR2 is YYREEE (reference sequence). The CDR3 is CASSPKPGNEKLFF. CDR3 DNA sequence: TGTGCCAGCAGCCCGAAGCCGGGGAATGAAAAACTGTTTTTT.

V usage is TRBV5-1 and J usage is TRBJ1-1, with 10 bases that match TRBD1. There are 17 residues in the CDR3. Per the germline V gene, CDR1 is SGHRS and CDR2 is YFSETQ. Unmatched junction bases numbered 11, after V lost 6 bases and J lost 0 bases. This CDR3 reads CASTLGGTGVMNTEAFF. Written as DNA, the CDR3 is TGCGCCAGCACGCTTGGAGGGACAGGGGTCATGAACACTGAAGCTTTCTTT.

The chain combines TRBV5-4 with TRBJ1-5; 7 positions match TRBD1. This CDR3 contains 14 residues. Germline trimming cut 2 bases from V and 7 bases from J; bases unmatched to any gene: 6. CDR1 is SGHNT and CDR2 is YYREEE in the germline V gene (reference sequence). The DNA for the CDR3 is TGTGCCAGCAGCTTAGGGGGCGTCAGGCAGCCCCAGCATTTT. It yields the protein CASSLGGVRQPQHF.

The rearrangement links TRBV27 to TRBJ1-1, with D possibly matching TRBD1 (6 bases). This CDR3 spans 14 amino acids. Trimming stripped 6 bases from V and 0 bases from J, with 11 bases between. The germline CDR1 and CDR2 sequences are MNHEY and SMNVEV (reference sequence). The chain's CDR3 is CASSGGRVNTEAFF. CDR3 coding DNA: TGTGCCAGCAGCGGGGGGCGGGTGAACACTGAAGCTTTCTTT.

The chain couples TRBV7-2 to TRBJ1-2, with 7 bases lining up with TRBD1. Trimming cost V 5 bases and J 6 bases; bases outside gene matches: 9. Germline CDR1 reads SGHTA; CDR2 reads FQGNSA. The CDR3 is made up of 14 amino acids. The CDR3 region has the DNA TGTGCCAGCAGCATCCTGACAGGGAGCAATGGCTACACCTTC. As protein: CASSILTGSNGYTF. The full variable domain, its missing parts supplied by reference TRBV7-2 and TRBJ1-2, is GAGVSQSPSNKVTEKGKDVELRCDPISGHTALYWYRQSLGQGLEFLIYFQGNSAPDKSGLPSDRFSAERTGGSVSTLTIQRTQQEDSAVYLCASSILTGSNGYTFGSGTRLTVV.

The rearrangement links TRBV7-2 to TRBJ1-5; 9 bases are a match to TRBD1. With V trimmed by 0 bases and J by 10 bases, 7 bases remained unmatched. The CDR3 runs 15 residues. The germline CDR1 and CDR2 sequences are SGHTA and FQGNSA. The CDR3 sequence is CASSLAGDRARPQHF. CDR3 in DNA: TGTGCCAGCAGCTTAGCGGGGGACAGGGCTCGCCCCCAGCATTTT. Complete variable domain (other parts from reference TRBV7-2 and TRBJ1-5): GAGVSQSPSNKVTEKGKDVELRCDPISGHTALYWYRQSLGQGLEFLIYFQGNSAPDKSGLPSDRFSAERTGGSVSTLTIQRTQQEDSAVYLCASSLAGDRARPQHFGDGTRLSIL.

The CDR3 bases are TGCGCCAGCAGCTTGGGACAGGGGGCGACAGATACGCAGTATTTT. This gives the protein CASSLGQGATDTQYF. This chain links TRBV5-1 with TRBJ2-3; 10 bases match TRBD1. The CDR3 has 15 amino acids. The junction had 1 base not matched to a gene; V was cut back by 0 bases and J by 3 bases. In germline, CDR1 is SGHRS, CDR2 YFSETQ.

J is TRBJ1-2 and V is TRBV25-1, with D unclear. CDR1 is MGHDK and CDR2 is SYGVNS in the germline V gene. The CDR3 consists of 13 residues. V lost 2 bases to trimming and J lost 6 bases, with 10 bases between them. CDR3 DNA sequence: TGTGCCAGCAGTGAAATGGGCCCTGATGGCTACACCTTC. This gives the protein CASSEMGPDGYTF.